This is a list of T cell receptor beta chains from one sample in a study of T-cell memory formation after mild COVID-19. Each CDR3 protein gets one entry after TCRdb re-called the 5' RACE reads with MiXCR. This table has 350,000 to 500,000 distinct CDR3 sequences, roughly 17% appearing once. The specimen was PBMCs or a T cell subset sorted from them (not recorded which). The source is a man between 18 and 29 years old who had mild COVID-19 (a few samples of this study predate the infection). Cell type and time point are not known. The CDR3 runs from the conserved cysteine through the conserved F or W. The order of the fields is J gene, D gene, V gene, clone size, CDR3 protein, CDR3 DNA. A D gene is named only where the DNA matches it firmly. Only part of the rows carry a size: once, few, many, or a class if the clone is expanded.

J gene: TRBJ2-7; D gene: NA; V gene: TRBV20-1; clone size: NA; CDR3 protein: CSAMGILSSYEQYF; CDR3 DNA: TGCAGTGCTATGGGCATCCTCAGCTCCTACGAGCAGTACTTC
J gene: TRBJ1-6; D gene: NA; V gene: TRBV11-2; clone size: NA; CDR3 protein: CASSLGISPLHF; CDR3 DNA: TGTGCCAGCAGCTTAGGGATTTCACCCCTCCACTTT
J gene: TRBJ2-5; D gene: NA; V gene: TRBV7-8; clone size: few; CDR3 protein: CASNRDSGQTQYF; CDR3 DNA: TGTGCCAGCAACAGGGACTCCGGACAGACCCAGTACTTC
J gene: TRBJ1-6; D gene: TRBD1; V gene: TRBV5-4; clone size: NA; CDR3 protein: CASSLGAGTVPSPLHF; CDR3 DNA: TGTGCCAGCAGCTTGGGGGCGGGGACAGTTCCTTCACCCCTCCACTTT
J gene: TRBJ2-1; D gene: TRBD2; V gene: TRBV10-3; clone size: few; CDR3 protein: CAISSSGDSYNEQFF; CDR3 DNA: TGTGCCATCAGCTCCAGCGGGGATTCCTACAATGAGCAGTTCTTC
J gene: TRBJ2-2; D gene: NA; V gene: TRBV28; clone size: NA; CDR3 protein: CASSWTWVNTGELFF; CDR3 DNA: TGTGCCAGCAGTTGGACTTGGGTGAACACCGGGGAGCTGTTTTTT
J gene: TRBJ2-7; D gene: NA; V gene: TRBV6-5; clone size: few; CDR3 protein: CASSYSSKGTSSYEQYF; CDR3 DNA: TGTGCCAGCAGTTACTCGTCCAAGGGTACCAGCTCCTACGAGCAGTACTTC
J gene: TRBJ2-5; D gene: NA; V gene: TRBV3-1; clone size: NA; CDR3 protein: CASRWGGETQYF; CDR3 DNA: TGTGCCAGCAGGTGGGGGGGCGAGACCCAGTACTTC
J gene: TRBJ1-2; D gene: NA; V gene: TRBV5-1; clone size: few; CDR3 protein: CASSPDTVGYTF; CDR3 DNA: TGCGCCAGCAGCCCGGACACGGTTGGCTACACCTTC
J gene: TRBJ2-5; D gene: NA; V gene: TRBV18; clone size: few; CDR3 protein: CASSPVYQETQYF; CDR3 DNA: TGTGCCAGCTCACCCGTCTACCAAGAGACCCAGTACTTC
J gene: TRBJ1-1; D gene: NA; V gene: TRBV12-3/TRBV12-4; clone size: few; CDR3 protein: CASSFDRSSTEAFF; CDR3 DNA: TGTGCCAGCAGTTTCGACAGGTCGTCCACTGAAGCTTTCTTT
J gene: TRBJ2-2; D gene: TRBD1; V gene: TRBV20-1; clone size: few; CDR3 protein: CSARPGQQNTGELFF; CDR3 DNA: TGCAGTGCTAGACCGGGACAGCAGAACACCGGGGAGCTGTTTTTT
J gene: TRBJ1-4; D gene: NA; V gene: TRBV18; clone size: NA; CDR3 protein: CASSPQGVPNEKLFF; CDR3 DNA: TGTGCCAGCTCACCACAGGGGGTACCTAATGAAAAACTGTTTTTT
J gene: TRBJ2-5; D gene: TRBD2; V gene: TRBV4-2; clone size: many; CDR3 protein: CASSQDISGSGGKETQYF; CDR3 DNA: TGTGCCAGCAGCCAAGATATTTCCGGCAGCGGGGGAAAAGAGACCCAGTACTTC
J gene: TRBJ2-3; D gene: NA; V gene: TRBV20-1; clone size: NA; CDR3 protein: CSAPTVSTDTQYF; CDR3 DNA: TGCAGTGCCCCGACGGTTAGCACAGATACGCAGTATTTT
J gene: TRBJ2-3; D gene: NA; V gene: TRBV6-5; clone size: NA; CDR3 protein: CASSYQSSTDTQYF; CDR3 DNA: TGTGCCAGCAGTTATCAATCCAGCACAGATACGCAGTATTTT
J gene: TRBJ1-1; D gene: TRBD1; V gene: TRBV29-1; clone size: few; CDR3 protein: CSAGRDRGGTEAFF; CDR3 DNA: TGCAGCGCCGGACGGGACAGGGGAGGCACTGAAGCTTTCTTT
J gene: TRBJ1-1; D gene: NA; V gene: TRBV2; clone size: few; CDR3 protein: CASSEVGGGDGAFF; CDR3 DNA: TGTGCCAGCAGTGAAGTGGGTGGAGGGGACGGAGCTTTCTTT
J gene: TRBJ1-2; D gene: TRBD1; V gene: TRBV4-2; clone size: few; CDR3 protein: CASSQTGTAYGYTF; CDR3 DNA: TGTGCCAGCAGCCAAACTGGGACAGCCTATGGCTACACCTTC
J gene: TRBJ2-5; D gene: NA; V gene: TRBV7-2; clone size: NA; CDR3 protein: CASPREGTQYF; CDR3 DNA: TGTGCCAGCCCTCGCGAAGGGACCCAGTACTTC
J gene: TRBJ2-7; D gene: TRBD1; V gene: TRBV27; clone size: many; CDR3 protein: CASSRDRGYEQYF; CDR3 DNA: TGTGCCAGCAGCCGGGACAGGGGGTACGAGCAGTACTTC
J gene: TRBJ1-1; D gene: NA; V gene: TRBV20-1; clone size: NA; CDR3 protein: CSARRPDRNTEAFF; CDR3 DNA: TGCAGTGCTAGACGACCCGACAGGAACACTGAAGCTTTCTTT
J gene: TRBJ1-4; D gene: TRBD1; V gene: TRBV18; clone size: NA; CDR3 protein: CASSRDRSEKLFF; CDR3 DNA: TGTGCCAGCTCACGGGACAGATCTGAAAAACTGTTTTTT
J gene: TRBJ1-1; D gene: NA; V gene: TRBV10-3; clone size: many; CDR3 protein: CAIRIQGVNTEAFF; CDR3 DNA: TGTGCCATCAGGATACAGGGCGTAAACACTGAAGCTTTCTTT
J gene: TRBJ2-6; D gene: NA; V gene: TRBV27; clone size: few; CDR3 protein: CASTPTASVSGANVLTF; CDR3 DNA: TGTGCCAGCACCCCTACGGCTAGTGTTTCTGGGGCCAACGTCCTGACTTTC
J gene: TRBJ2-7; D gene: NA; V gene: TRBV6-1; clone size: NA; CDR3 protein: CASSEEQSTYEQYF; CDR3 DNA: TGTGCCAGCAGTGAGGAACAGTCGACCTACGAGCAGTACTTC
J gene: TRBJ2-1; D gene: NA; V gene: TRBV2; clone size: few; CDR3 protein: CASSEGGNLHQFF; CDR3 DNA: TGTGCCAGCAGTGAAGGTGGTAACTTACACCAGTTCTTC
J gene: TRBJ1-3; D gene: NA; V gene: TRBV5-1; clone size: NA; CDR3 protein: CASSLDGPGTIYF; CDR3 DNA: TGCGCCAGCAGCTTGGACGGACCGGGGACCATATATTTT
J gene: TRBJ1-1; D gene: TRBD1; V gene: TRBV7-2; clone size: NA; CDR3 protein: CASRGQVNTEAFF; CDR3 DNA: TGTGCCAGCAGGGGACAGGTGAACACTGAAGCTTTCTTT
J gene: TRBJ1-3; D gene: NA; V gene: TRBV29-1; clone size: NA; CDR3 protein: CSVEVGPFRASGNTIYF; CDR3 DNA: TGCAGCGTTGAAGTGGGGCCCTTTAGGGCCTCTGGAAACACCATATATTTT
J gene: TRBJ2-4; D gene: TRBD1; V gene: TRBV7-8; clone size: NA; CDR3 protein: CASSPGRDRMNIQYF; CDR3 DNA: TGTGCCAGCAGCCCGGGCCGGGACAGGATGAACATTCAGTACTTC
J gene: TRBJ2-4; D gene: NA; V gene: TRBV18; clone size: NA; CDR3 protein: CASSPRGVSIQYF; CDR3 DNA: TGTGCCAGCTCACCACGAGGGGTCAGCATTCAGTACTTC
J gene: TRBJ2-5; D gene: NA; V gene: TRBV7-9; clone size: NA; CDR3 protein: CASSPTGAGKTQYF; CDR3 DNA: TGTGCCAGCAGCCCCACGGGGGCGGGGAAGACCCAGTACTTC
J gene: TRBJ2-5; D gene: TRBD1; V gene: TRBV5-1; clone size: many; CDR3 protein: CASSLAPGQGRTETQYF; CDR3 DNA: TGCGCCAGCAGCTTGGCCCCGGGACAGGGGAGAACAGAGACCCAGTACTTC
J gene: TRBJ1-5; D gene: NA; V gene: TRBV5-1; clone size: NA; CDR3 protein: CASSSGLQPQHF; CDR3 DNA: TGCGCCAGTTCCAGTGGTCTTCAGCCCCAGCATTTT
J gene: TRBJ1-1; D gene: NA; V gene: TRBV4-3; clone size: few; CDR3 protein: CASSPLIRNTEAFF; CDR3 DNA: TGCGCCAGCAGCCCTCTCATTAGGAACACTGAAGCTTTCTTT
J gene: TRBJ2-2; D gene: TRBD1; V gene: TRBV5-6; clone size: NA; CDR3 protein: CASSFDPGGTGELFF; CDR3 DNA: TGTGCCAGCAGCTTTGATCCAGGGGGCACCGGGGAGCTGTTTTTT
J gene: TRBJ1-1; D gene: NA; V gene: TRBV7-2; clone size: few; CDR3 protein: CASSLVARARGMNTEAFF; CDR3 DNA: TGTGCCAGCAGCTTAGTAGCCAGGGCGAGGGGCATGAACACTGAAGCTTTCTTT
J gene: TRBJ1-1; D gene: TRBD1; V gene: TRBV3-1; clone size: many; CDR3 protein: CASSQRDREAFF; CDR3 DNA: TGTGCCAGCAGCCAAAGAGACAGGGAGGCTTTCTTT